The source of this T cell receptor beta chain is a study of T cell repertoires in cytomegalovirus infection. Across the whole study: Both a matching HLA type and CMV infection were indicated by public TCR beta signatures. Study-level findings and limits: The cumulative frequency of public TCR beta families distinguished individuals who carried CMV together with the relevant HLA.

MiXCR, applied by TCRdb to the reads, yields one record per CDR3 protein. This table holds around 750,000 distinct CDR3 sequences, 30% to 35% found once. A remark on this clonotype: Its antigen is not identified.

CDR1 is MNHEY, CDR2 SMNVEV, per germline (reference sequence). This CDR3 has 14 amino acids. Trimming removed 5 bases from V and 4 bases from J, with 15 bases in between. This receptor was obtained from a human donor in good health (CMV status not recorded). Some clones in this sample may be carry-over from other donors' samples. V gene TRBV27 combines with J gene TRBJ2-7; D possibly matches TRBD1 or TRBD2 (6 bases each). The specimen was cultured CD8+ T cells from PBMCs, collected from culture after CMV antigen stimulation. In DNA, the CDR3 is TGTGCCAGCAGTCCAACAAGGGGGAGGTACGAGCAGTACTTC. It specifies CASSPTRGRYEQYF.